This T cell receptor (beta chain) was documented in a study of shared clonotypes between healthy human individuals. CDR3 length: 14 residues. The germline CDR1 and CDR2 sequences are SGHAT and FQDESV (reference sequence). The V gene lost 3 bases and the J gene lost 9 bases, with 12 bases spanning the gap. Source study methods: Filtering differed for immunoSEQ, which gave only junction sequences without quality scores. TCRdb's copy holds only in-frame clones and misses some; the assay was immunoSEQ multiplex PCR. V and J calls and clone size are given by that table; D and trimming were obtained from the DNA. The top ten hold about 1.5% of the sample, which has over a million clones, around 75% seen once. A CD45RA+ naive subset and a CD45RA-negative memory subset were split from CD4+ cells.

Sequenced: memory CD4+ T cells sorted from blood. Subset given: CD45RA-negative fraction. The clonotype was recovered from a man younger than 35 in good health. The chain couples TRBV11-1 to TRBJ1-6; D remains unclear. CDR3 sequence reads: CASSFPARGSPLHF. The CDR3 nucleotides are TGTGCCAGCAGCTTTCCGGCTCGGGGTTCACCCCTCCACTTT.